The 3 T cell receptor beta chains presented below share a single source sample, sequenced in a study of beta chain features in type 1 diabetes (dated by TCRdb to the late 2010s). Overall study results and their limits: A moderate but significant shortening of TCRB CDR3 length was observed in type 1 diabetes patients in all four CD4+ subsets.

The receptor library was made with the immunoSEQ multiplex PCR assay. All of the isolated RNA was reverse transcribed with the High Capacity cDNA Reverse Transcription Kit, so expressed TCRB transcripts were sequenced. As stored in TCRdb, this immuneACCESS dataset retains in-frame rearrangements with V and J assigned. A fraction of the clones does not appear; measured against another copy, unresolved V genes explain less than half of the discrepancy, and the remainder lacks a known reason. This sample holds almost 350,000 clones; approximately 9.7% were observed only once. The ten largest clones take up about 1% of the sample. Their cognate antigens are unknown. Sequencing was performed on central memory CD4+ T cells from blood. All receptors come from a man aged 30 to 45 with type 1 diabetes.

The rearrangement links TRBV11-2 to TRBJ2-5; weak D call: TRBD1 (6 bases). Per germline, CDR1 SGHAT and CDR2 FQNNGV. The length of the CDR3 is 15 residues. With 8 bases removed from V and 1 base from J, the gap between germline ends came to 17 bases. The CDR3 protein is CASGPGQTSQETQYF. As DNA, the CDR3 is TGTGCCAGCGGGCCCGGACAGACCTCCCAAGAGACCCAGTACTTC.

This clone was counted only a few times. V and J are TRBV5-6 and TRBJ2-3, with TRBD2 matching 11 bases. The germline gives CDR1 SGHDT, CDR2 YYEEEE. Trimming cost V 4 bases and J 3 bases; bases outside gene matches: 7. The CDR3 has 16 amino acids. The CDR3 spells CASSVPGLAETDTQYF. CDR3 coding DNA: TGTGCCAGCAGCGTCCCGGGACTAGCGGAAACAGATACGCAGTATTTT.

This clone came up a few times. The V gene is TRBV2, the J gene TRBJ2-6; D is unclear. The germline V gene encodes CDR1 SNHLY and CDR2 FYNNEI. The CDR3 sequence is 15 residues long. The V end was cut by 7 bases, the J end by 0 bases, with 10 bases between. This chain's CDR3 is CASTHARSGANVLTF. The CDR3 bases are TGTGCCAGCACGCACGCCCGCTCTGGGGCCAACGTCCTGACTTTC.